This TCR beta chain stems from a study of technical replicates of blood from a handful of donors. The CDR3 is made up of 13 amino acids. The germline gives CDR1 LNHDA, CDR2 SQIVND (reference sequence). J was trimmed by 6 bases and V by 4 bases; bases with no gene match: 0. TCRdb's table, derived via immunoSEQ multiplex PCR, lists solely in-frame clones and lacks some. Seen here are around 67,000 clones, approximately 92% observed once, and the top ten hold over 0.35%. The V gene is TRBV19, the J gene TRBJ2-4; TRBD1 agrees at 10 bases. The TCR comes from a human donor in good health. The specimen was T cells isolated from PBMCs. Here the CDR3 DNA reads TGTGCCAGTAGTAGGACAGGGGGAAACATTCAGTACTTC. Residues: CASSRTGGNIQYF.